This is a list of T cell receptor beta chains from one sample in a study of shared clonotypes between healthy human individuals. The table came from immunoSEQ multiplex PCR; TCRdb's copy has only in-frame clones and leaves some out. Of 950,000 to 1,300,000 clones listed, approximately 76% are singletons. What was sequenced was memory CD4+ T cells sorted from blood. The source is a man aged 18 to 29 in good health. Each CDR3 is given with its conserved first and last residue. D genes are given only for firm matches. Size values are once, few and many counts, or a class for expanded clones, and some rows have none.

J | V | D | size | CDR3 | DNA
TRBJ2-5 | TRBV7-6 | TRBD2 | NA | CASSLGASGRARQETQYF | TGTGCCAGCAGCTTAGGCGCTAGCGGGAGGGCCAGACAAGAGACCCAGTACTTC
TRBJ2-5 | TRBV4-2 | TRBD1 | NA | CASSQGSRDRGQETQYF | TGTGCCAGCAGCCAAGGGTCGCGGGACAGGGGCCAAGAGACCCAGTACTTC
TRBJ2-5 | TRBV5-1 | NA | NA | CASSLDPGVDETQYF | TGCGCCAGCAGCTTGGATCCAGGGGTGGACGAGACCCAGTACTTC
TRBJ2-1 | TRBV5-6 | NA | NA | CASRQMRGIYNEQFF | TGTGCCAGCAGGCAAATGAGGGGAATCTACAATGAGCAGTTCTTC
TRBJ2-5 | TRBV18 | NA | NA | CASSLHGTFQETQYF | TGTGCCAGCTCACTCCACGGGACTTTCCAAGAGACCCAGTACTTC
TRBJ1-1 | TRBV18 | TRBD1 | once | CASSPIQGASTEAFF | TGTGCCAGCTCTCCGATACAGGGGGCAAGCACTGAAGCTTTCTTT
TRBJ2-7 | TRBV28 | TRBD2 | once | CASSPPGGILSYEQYF | TGTGCCAGCAGTCCGCCGGGGGGAATTCTTTCCTACGAGCAGTACTTC
TRBJ2-1 | TRBV12-5 | NA | NA | CASGSRLGDEQFF | TGTGCTAGTGGTTCCAGACTTGGGGATGAGCAGTTCTTC
TRBJ1-2 | TRBV5-5 | NA | few | CASSFGTLHGYTF | TGTGCCAGCAGCTTCGGCACCCTCCATGGCTACACCTTC
TRBJ1-4 | TRBV9 | NA | many | CASSVAEGSNEKLFF | TGTGCCAGCAGCGTAGCTGAGGGTTCTAATGAAAAACTGTTTTTT
TRBJ2-1 | TRBV25-1 | NA | NA | CASSPTGLQQFF | TGTGCCAGCAGTCCTACGGGCCTCCAGCAGTTCTTC
TRBJ1-2 | TRBV7-2 | NA | NA | CASSPQTYGYTF | TGTGCCAGCAGCCCCCAGACCTATGGCTACACCTTC
TRBJ1-1 | TRBV5-1 | NA | few | CASSLEVREGTEAFF | TGCGCCAGCAGCTTGGAGGTCAGAGAGGGCACTGAAGCTTTCTTT
TRBJ2-7 | TRBV5-8 | NA | once | CASSLEVLQGEQYF | TGTGCCAGCAGCTTGGAGGTCCTTCAAGGGGAGCAGTACTTC
TRBJ1-6 | TRBV11-2 | TRBD1 | few | CASSLQGGGSPLHF | TGTGCCAGCAGCCTCCAGGGGGGGGGTTCACCCCTCCACTTT
TRBJ2-2 | TRBV28 | NA | NA | CASRRVGTGELFF | TGTGCCAGCAGACGGGTGGGCACCGGGGAGCTGTTTTTT
TRBJ2-7 | TRBV18 | NA | NA | CASSTPTYEQYF | TGTGCCAGCTCGACTCCGACCTACGAGCAGTACTTC
TRBJ2-7 | TRBV6-6 | NA | few | CASRDPVSASYEQYF | TGTGCCAGCAGGGACCCCGTGAGCGCTTCCTACGAGCAGTACTTC
TRBJ2-5 | TRBV7-6 | TRBD2 | NA | CASSLSGALQETQYF | TGTGCCAGCAGTCTTAGCGGGGCTCTACAAGAGACCCAGTACTTC
TRBJ1-5 | TRBV30 | NA | NA | CAWSGMSQPQHF | TGTGCCTGGAGTGGCATGAGTCAGCCCCAGCATTTT
TRBJ1-2 | TRBV5-6 | NA | NA | CASSLARGWSGYTF | TGTGCCAGCAGCTTGGCCAGGGGATGGAGCGGCTACACCTTC
TRBJ1-1 | TRBV5-1 | NA | few | CASSLEQRMNTEAFF | TGCGCCAGCAGCTTGGAACAGAGAATGAACACTGAAGCTTTCTTT
TRBJ2-7 | TRBV27 | NA | NA | CASSTRARGYEQYF | TGTGCCAGCAGTACGCGGGCCCGAGGGTACGAGCAGTACTTC
TRBJ1-4 | TRBV5-1 | NA | few | CASSSSGAPNEKLFF | TGCGCCAGCAGCTCCTCCGGTGCCCCTAATGAAAAACTGTTTTTT
TRBJ2-4 | TRBV2 | NA | once | CASSTLAKNIQYF | TGTGCCAGCAGTACTCTAGCCAAAAACATTCAGTACTTC
TRBJ2-4 | TRBV5-1 | TRBD1 | once | CASSAGQGRDQYF | TGTGCCAGCAGCGCTGGACAGGGGAGGGATCAGTACTTC